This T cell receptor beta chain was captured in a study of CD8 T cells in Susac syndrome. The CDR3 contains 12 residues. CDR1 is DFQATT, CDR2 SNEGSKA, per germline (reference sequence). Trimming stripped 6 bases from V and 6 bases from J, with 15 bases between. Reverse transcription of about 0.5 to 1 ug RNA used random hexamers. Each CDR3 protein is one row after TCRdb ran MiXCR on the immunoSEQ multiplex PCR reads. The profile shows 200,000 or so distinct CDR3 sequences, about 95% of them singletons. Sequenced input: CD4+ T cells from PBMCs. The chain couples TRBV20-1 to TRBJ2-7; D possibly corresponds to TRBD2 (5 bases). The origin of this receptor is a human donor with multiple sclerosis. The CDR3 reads CSARLGSAEQYF. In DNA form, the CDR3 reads TGCAGTGCCCGCCTCGGTAGCGCCGAGCAGTACTTC.